Listed below are T cell receptor beta chains from one sample, sequenced in a study of somatic mutations in cytotoxic T cells in rheumatoid arthritis. Using immunoSEQ multiplex PCR, the repertoire was profiled, and TCRdb retains in-frame clones only, with some absent. The table includes approximately 12,000 clones, approximately 80% detected once. The sequenced sample consisted of CD8+ T cells sorted from blood. The receptor set was obtained from a man between 50 and 59 years old in good health. CDR3s include the opening cysteine and the closing phenylalanine or tryptophan. Fields, in order: V gene, J gene, CDR3 protein.

V: TRBV7-7; J: TRBJ2-5; CDR3: CASSDTGVQETQYF
V: TRBV25-1; J: TRBJ2-5; CDR3: CASSEYRGLETQYF
V: TRBV10-3; J: TRBJ2-2; CDR3: CAISGDRGRGTGELFF
V: TRBV10-3; J: TRBJ2-5; CDR3: CAISEPQVAQETQYF
V: TRBV27; J: TRBJ2-1; CDR3: CASSSGSSYNEQFF
V: TRBV10-3; J: TRBJ1-6; CDR3: CAISESISLGDGSPLHF
V: TRBV27; J: TRBJ1-5; CDR3: CASSLGEGFNQPQHF
V: TRBV6-5; J: TRBJ1-1; CDR3: CATELLTGSTEAFF
V: TRBV5-5; J: TRBJ1-5; CDR3: CASSLRGGLAGNQPQHF
V: TRBV4-3; J: TRBJ2-1; CDR3: CASSQDSGDEQFF
V: TRBV5-6; J: TRBJ2-5; CDR3: CASSLGDIYQETQYF
V: TRBV7-9; J: TRBJ1-4; CDR3: CASSRTGLGTNEKLFF
V: TRBV5-1; J: TRBJ2-1; CDR3: CASSGGVEQFF
V: TRBV4-1; J: TRBJ1-1; CDR3: CASSFSDRANTEAFF
V: TRBV7-6; J: TRBJ2-1; CDR3: CASSSTGGLHSYNEQFF
V: TRBV6-1; J: TRBJ2-1; CDR3: CASTPRGSYNEQFF
V: TRBV7-2; J: TRBJ2-2; CDR3: CASSVIRELFF
V: TRBV5-1; J: TRBJ1-1; CDR3: CASSLVWDRANQNTEAFF
V: TRBV4-1; J: TRBJ1-1; CDR3: CASSSGSRAFF
V: TRBV27; J: TRBJ1-5; CDR3: CASRSLLYNQPQHF
V: TRBV29-1; J: TRBJ2-2; CDR3: CSANPLDRSTGELFF
V: TRBV19; J: TRBJ2-6; CDR3: CASSLAGSPGANVLTF
V: TRBV29-1; J: TRBJ2-7; CDR3: CSVEGTGGSEQYF
V: TRBV2; J: TRBJ1-2; CDR3: CASSDKGPVRYGYTF